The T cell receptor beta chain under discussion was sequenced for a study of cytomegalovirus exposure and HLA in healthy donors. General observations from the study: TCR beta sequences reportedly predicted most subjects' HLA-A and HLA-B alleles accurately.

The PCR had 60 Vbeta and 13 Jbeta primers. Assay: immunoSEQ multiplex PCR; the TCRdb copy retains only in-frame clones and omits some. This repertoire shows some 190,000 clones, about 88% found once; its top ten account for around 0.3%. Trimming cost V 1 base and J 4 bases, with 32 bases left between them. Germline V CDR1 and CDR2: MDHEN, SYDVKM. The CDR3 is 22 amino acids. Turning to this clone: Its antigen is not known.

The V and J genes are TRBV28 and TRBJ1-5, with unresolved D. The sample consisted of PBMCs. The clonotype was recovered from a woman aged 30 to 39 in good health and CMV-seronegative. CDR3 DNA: TGTGCCAGCAGTTTATCCCCTTTGACAAAAAGTTTGTCCCCCTCATTAAATCAGCCCCAGCATTTT. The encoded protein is CASSLSPLTKSLSPSLNQPQHF.